What follows are 27 T cell receptor beta chains derived from one specimen sequenced in a study of blood T cell repertoires in COVID-19. The method was immunoSEQ multiplex PCR; TCRdb's version includes in-frame clones alone and lacks a portion of them. The sample has 150,000 to 200,000 clones; about 78% are singletons. Sequenced sample: PBMCs or T cells enriched from blood (not recorded which). The receptors shown here come from a woman between 50 and 59 years old who had recovered from COVID-19.

The V and J genes are TRBV6-5 and TRBJ1-6; TRBD1 might be the D (6 bases). Looked up from germline, CDR1 is MNHEY and CDR2 is SVGAGI. The V end was cut by 4 bases, the J end by 5 bases, with 15 bases between. The CDR3 has 16 residues. The CDR3 loop is CASSLKQGSHNSPLHF. CDR3 DNA: TGTGCCAGCAGTTTAAAACAGGGTTCCCATAATTCACCCCTCCACTTT.

The J gene is TRBJ2-1, the V gene TRBV29-1; tentatively, D is TRBD1 (6 bases). Trimming took off 5 bases at V and 6 bases at J, with 11 bases between the two ends. Germline lookup yields CDR1 SQVTM and CDR2 ANQGSEA. The CDR3 length is 12 residues. The CDR3 nucleotides are TGCAGCGTTCCACAGGGTGGCAATGAGCAGTTCTTC. Protein product: CSVPQGGNEQFF.

V usage is TRBV28 and J usage is TRBJ1-4; the match to TRBD1 covers 10 bases. Germline CDR1 MDHEN, CDR2 SYDVKM. The CDR3 has 18 residues. The junction had 17 bases not matched to a gene; V was cut back by 5 bases and J by 8 bases. The CDR3 nucleotides are TGTGCCAGCAGTCTGCCTCCGGGACAGGGGCTCGTTGGGGAAAAACTGTTTTTT. It specifies CASSLPPGQGLVGEKLFF.

The chain couples TRBV4-2 to TRBJ2-3, with no clear D. The germline CDR1 and CDR2 sequences are LGHNA and YNFKEQ. The CDR3 has 16 amino acids. Trimming cost V 0 bases and J 2 bases, with 12 bases left between them. CDR3 sequence: CASSQESRIPTDTQYF. CDR3 nucleotide sequence: TGTGCCAGCAGCCAAGAATCCAGGATACCCACAGATACGCAGTATTTT.

The chain uses TRBV6-5 and TRBJ1-1; no clear D. This CDR3 has 15 amino acids. The V gene's germline CDR1 is MNHEY and CDR2 SVGAGI. V lost 5 bases and J 6 bases, leaving 19 bases between the germline ends. CDR3 coding DNA: TGTGCCAGCAGTAGCGGAGGGTTTACATTCCCTGAAGCTTTCTTT. Amino acid sequence: CASSSGGFTFPEAFF.

V usage is TRBV9 and J usage is TRBJ1-5; no definite D call. Between the trimmed V and J ends, which lost 3 bases and 3 bases, there was a span of 10 bases. This CDR3 comprises 14 residues. Looked up from germline, CDR1 is SGDLS and CDR2 is YYNGEE. DNA for the CDR3: TGTGCCAGCAGCGCGGGCGGGGACAATCAGCCCCAGCATTTT. Translation gives CASSAGGDNQPQHF.

This chain uses TRBV20-1 with TRBJ1-2; D call uncertain. The CDR3 has 11 amino acids. In germline, CDR1 is DFQATT, CDR2 SNEGSKA (reference sequence). V lost 5 bases and J lost 8, with 12 bases in between. The CDR3 DNA reads as TGCAGTGCTTCGACTATCGAGGGCTACACCTTC. This translates into CSASTIEGYTF.

With respect to this clone: This same CDR3 is encoded by further DNA sequences in the sample. J is TRBJ2-5 and V is TRBV30, with D tentatively TRBD2 (7 bases). Germline V gene sequence: CDR1 GTSNPN, CDR2 SVGIG (reference sequence). There are 14 residues in the CDR3. Trimming removed 2 bases from V and 7 bases from J, with 17 bases in between. DNA for the CDR3: TGTGCCTGGAGTATGGGAGGGGGGCGGGGGACCCAGTACTTC. Its protein is CAWSMGGGRGTQYF.

CDR3 DNA sequence: TGTGCCAGCAGCCAAACATCGACAGGGGGCGGATCTGGCTACACCTTC. Amino acids: CASSQTSTGGGSGYTF. The chain employs TRBV4-2 and TRBJ1-2; 10 bases agree with TRBD1. CDR3 length: 16 residues. CDR1 is LGHNA and CDR2 is YNFKEQ in the germline V gene. After removal of 2 bases from V and 7 bases from J, the junction contained 10 bases not matched to a gene.

The chain joins TRBV28 to TRBJ1-3; D remains ambiguous. V was pared by 5 bases and J by 1 base, with 9 bases between. The CDR3 is made up of 14 amino acids. Germline values: CDR1 MDHEN, CDR2 SYDVKM. CDR3 DNA sequence: TGTGCCAGCAGTCCACCCTATTCTGGAAACACCATATATTTT. Translating gives CASSPPYSGNTIYF.

The J gene is TRBJ2-1, the V gene TRBV5-4; TRBD2 agrees at 12 bases. The CDR3 runs 16 residues. The V segment lost 4 bases and the J segment 4 bases; nucleotides outside the gene matches: 6. CDR1 and CDR2 (germline): SGHNT, YYREEE (reference sequence). The CDR3 loop reads CASSRSSGRAYNEQFF. CDR3 DNA: TGTGCCAGCAGCCGATCTAGCGGGAGGGCTTACAATGAGCAGTTCTTC.

This rearrangement joins TRBV5-8 to TRBJ2-7; maybe TRBD2 (5 bases). Per germline, CDR1 SGHTS and CDR2 YDEGEE. The V end lost 4 bases, the J end lost 2 bases, and 19 bases lay between the germline ends. The CDR3 extends over 16 amino acids. For the CDR3, the DNA is TGTGCCAGCAGCATCCCCGACGAACTAGAAGCCTACGAGCAGTACTTC. This codes for CASSIPDELEAYEQYF.

This clone occurred once. This chain connects TRBV5-5 to TRBJ2-1; 7 bases agree with TRBD2. This CDR3 spans 14 amino acids. The germline V gene encodes CDR1 SGHKS and CDR2 YYEKEE (reference sequence). The V segment lost 0 bases and the J segment 9 bases; nucleotides outside the gene matches: 6. CDR3 loop: CASSLGREWVEQFF. DNA for the CDR3: TGTGCCAGCAGCTTGGGGCGGGAGTGGGTTGAGCAGTTCTTC.

The V gene is TRBV28, the J gene TRBJ2-5; tentatively, D is TRBD2 (6 bases). CDR1 is MDHEN and CDR2 is SYDVKM in the germline V gene. The CDR3 length is 17 residues. Trimming stripped 4 bases from V and 8 bases from J, with 26 bases between. CDR3 sequence: CASSWNPGFVRGYTQYF. The CDR3 bases are TGTGCCAGCAGTTGGAACCCGGGCTTTGTCCGGGGGTATACCCAGTACTTC.

The V gene is TRBV29-1, the J gene TRBJ2-3; a possible D gene is TRBD2 (5 bases). The ends were cut back, 3 bases at V and 2 bases at J, with 12 bases in the middle. Germline V gene data show CDR1 as SQVTM and CDR2 as ANQGSEA. CDR3 length: 14 amino acids. CDR3 residues: CSVDSDSYTDTQYF. The CDR3 DNA follows: TGCAGCGTTGATTCGGACTCCTACACAGATACGCAGTATTTT.

The V and J genes are TRBV2 and TRBJ1-4; 9 bases align to TRBD1. This CDR3 region has 14 residues. The V and J ends lost 7 bases and 8 bases, in that order; junction bases with no gene match: 8. In germline, CDR1 is SNHLY, CDR2 FYNNEI. DNA for the CDR3: TGTGCCAGCAAAGGGACAGGGAGTTTCGAAAAACTGTTTTTT. It translates to CASKGTGSFEKLFF.

J is TRBJ2-3 and V is TRBV24-1; 9 nucleotides align to TRBD2. The CDR3 extends over 16 amino acids. The germline gives CDR1 KGHDR, CDR2 SFDVKD. V dropped 3 bases and J dropped 7; count of bases not matched to a gene: 10. The DNA of the CDR3 is TGTGCCACCAGTGATCCTAGCGGGAAGGGATTAAATACGCAGTATTTT. It yields the protein CATSDPSGKGLNTQYF.

V and J are TRBV3-1 (or the pseudogene TRBV3-2) and TRBJ2-1; the match to TRBD2 covers 12 bases. The CDR3 runs 15 residues. The ends lost 5 bases at V and 6 bases at J; junction bases unmatched: 5. The germline V gene has CDR1 LGHDT and CDR2 YNNKEL (reference sequence). CDR3 residues: CASSGTSGRRNEQFF. DNA of the CDR3: TGTGCCAGCAGCGGAACTAGCGGGAGGCGCAATGAGCAGTTCTTC.

V usage is TRBV5-6 and J usage is TRBJ1-2; TRBD1 agrees at 8 bases. The CDR3 is 16 residues long. V dropped 6 bases and J dropped 4; count of bases not matched to a gene: 14. In germline, CDR1 is SGHDT, CDR2 YYEEEE. CDR3 amino acids: CASNPGGPTGGYGYTF. The CDR3 bases are TGTGCCAGCAACCCCGGGGGGCCTACAGGGGGCTATGGCTACACCTTC.

The chain employs TRBV19 and TRBJ1-5, with D uncertain. The V gene lost 2 bases and the J gene lost 5 bases, with 7 bases spanning the gap. Germline values: CDR1 LNHDA, CDR2 SQIVND (reference sequence). This CDR3 has 13 amino acids. Written as DNA, the CDR3 is TGTGCCAGTAGTATATCCCTACATCAGCCCCAGCATTTT. Translation: CASSISLHQPQHF.

The chain combines TRBV7-9 with TRBJ2-3; TRBD2 aligns across 9 bases. The CDR3 is 15 amino acids. Losses at the gene ends were 5 bases for V and 4 bases for J; bases not matched to a gene: 7. Germline loops: CDR1 SEHNR, CDR2 FQNEAQ (reference sequence). For the CDR3, the DNA is TGTGCCAGCAGCAAAGGCGGACTAGCGCCAGATACGCAGTATTTT. This translates into CASSKGGLAPDTQYF.

The rearrangement links TRBV19 to TRBJ2-6; D possibly corresponds to TRBD2 (6 bases). The CDR3 extends over 15 amino acids. CDR1 LNHDA and CDR2 SQIVND come from the germline V gene (reference sequence). Trimming pared 3 bases from V and 4 bases from J, leaving 10 bases between. CDR3 nucleotides: TGTGCCAGTAGTATCCCCGGGAGAGGGGCCAACGTCCTGACTTTC. Translation: CASSIPGRGANVLTF.

The chain couples TRBV6-9 to TRBJ2-7, with D unclear. The CDR3 has 13 residues. CDR1 and CDR2 from the germline V gene are MNHGY and SVAAGI. Trimming removed 4 bases at V and 3 bases at J, with 10 bases between. The DNA of the CDR3 is TGTGCCAGCAGTTTTCGGTACCTCTACGAGCAGTACTTC. Protein sequence: CASSFRYLYEQYF.

V is TRBV7-3 and J is TRBJ2-1; TRBD2 might be the D (6 bases). CDR1 SGHTA and CDR2 FQGTGA come from the germline V gene. V was trimmed by 5 bases and J by 2 bases, leaving 10 bases between them. The CDR3 covers 14 residues. CDR3: CASSPSAAYNEQFF. CDR3 nucleotide sequence: TGTGCCAGCAGCCCTAGCGCTGCCTACAATGAGCAGTTCTTC. The whole variable domain, filled in from reference TRBV7-3 and TRBJ2-1, reads GAGVSQTPSNKVTEKGKYVELRCDPISGHTALYWYRQSLGQGPEFLIYFQGTGAADDSGLPNDRFFAVRPEGSVSTLKIQRTERGDSAVYLCASSPSAAYNEQFFGPGTRLTVL.

This chain connects TRBV4-1 to TRBJ2-6; D might be TRBD1 (6 bases). Germline V CDR1 and CDR2: MGHRA, YSYEKL. The CDR3 covers 18 residues. Trimming cost V 0 bases and J 0 bases, with 12 bases left between them. The CDR3 here is CASSQDLGARSGANVLTF. The CDR3 DNA reads TGCGCCAGCAGCCAAGATTTGGGGGCGCGCTCTGGGGCCAACGTCCTGACTTTC.

The chain couples TRBV2 to TRBJ1-4; 7 bases fit TRBD1. The CDR3 spans 14 residues. Germline V gene data show CDR1 as SNHLY and CDR2 as FYNNEI. V lost 8 bases, J lost 5 bases, and 8 bases stayed unmatched. CDR3 coding DNA: TGTGCCAGCGCACCACAGGGGATGAATGAAAAACTGTTTTTT. It is translated as CASAPQGMNEKLFF.

The V and J genes are TRBV27 and TRBJ1-3; possible D gene TRBD1, 5 bases. Per the germline V gene, CDR1 is MNHEY and CDR2 is SMNVEV (reference sequence). There are 12 residues in the CDR3. Between the trimmed V and J ends, which lost 9 bases and 12 bases, there was a span of 18 bases. The CDR3 region has the DNA TGTGCCAGTTCCTTTCACGGAGGGGACATATATTTT. Its translation is CASSFHGGDIYF.